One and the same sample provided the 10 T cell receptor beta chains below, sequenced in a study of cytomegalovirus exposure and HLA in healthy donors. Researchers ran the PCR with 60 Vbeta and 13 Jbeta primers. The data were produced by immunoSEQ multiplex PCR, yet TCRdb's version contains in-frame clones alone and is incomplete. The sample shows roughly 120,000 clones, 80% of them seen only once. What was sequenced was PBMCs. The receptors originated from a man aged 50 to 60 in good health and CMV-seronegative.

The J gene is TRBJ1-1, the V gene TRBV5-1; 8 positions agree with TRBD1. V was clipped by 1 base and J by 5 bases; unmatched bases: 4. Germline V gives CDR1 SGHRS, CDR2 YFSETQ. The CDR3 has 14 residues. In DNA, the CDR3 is TGCGCCAGCAGCTTGTGGACAGGGAGAACTGAAGCTTTCTTT. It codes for CASSLWTGRTEAFF.

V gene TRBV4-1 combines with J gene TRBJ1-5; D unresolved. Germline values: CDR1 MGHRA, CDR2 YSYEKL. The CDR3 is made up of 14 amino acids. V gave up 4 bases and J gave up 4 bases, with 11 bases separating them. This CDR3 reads CASSPGVLNQPQHF. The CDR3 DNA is TGCGCCAGCAGCCCCGGAGTCCTTAATCAGCCCCAGCATTTT.

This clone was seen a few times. For the CDR3, the DNA is TGTGCCAGCAGTCAACAGGGGGCTGCCTACGAGCAGTACTTC. This codes for CASSQQGAAYEQYF. The V gene is TRBV27, the J gene TRBJ2-7; 9 bases are shared with TRBD1. Looked up from germline, CDR1 is MNHEY and CDR2 is SMNVEV (reference sequence). V was clipped by 5 bases and J by 2 bases; unmatched bases: 4. CDR3 length equals 14 residues.

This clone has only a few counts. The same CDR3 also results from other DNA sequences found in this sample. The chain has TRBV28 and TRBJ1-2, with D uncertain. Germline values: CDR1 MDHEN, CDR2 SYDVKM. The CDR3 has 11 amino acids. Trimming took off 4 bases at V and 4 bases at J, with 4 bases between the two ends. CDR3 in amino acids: CASSSLYGYTF. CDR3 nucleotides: TGTGCCAGCAGTTCCCTCTATGGCTACACCTTC.

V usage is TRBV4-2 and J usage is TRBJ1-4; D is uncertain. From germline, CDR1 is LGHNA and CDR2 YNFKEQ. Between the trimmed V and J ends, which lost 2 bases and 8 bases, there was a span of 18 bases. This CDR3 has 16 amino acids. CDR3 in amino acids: CASSQPGLSLREKLFF. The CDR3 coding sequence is TGTGCCAGCAGCCAACCGGGTCTCTCGTTGAGGGAAAAACTGTTTTTT.

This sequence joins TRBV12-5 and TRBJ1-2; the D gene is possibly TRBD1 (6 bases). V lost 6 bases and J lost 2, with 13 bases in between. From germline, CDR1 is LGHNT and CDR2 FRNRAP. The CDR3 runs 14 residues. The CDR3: CASGILTGNYGYTF. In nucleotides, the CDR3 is TGTGCTAGTGGCATCCTTACAGGGAACTATGGCTACACCTTC.

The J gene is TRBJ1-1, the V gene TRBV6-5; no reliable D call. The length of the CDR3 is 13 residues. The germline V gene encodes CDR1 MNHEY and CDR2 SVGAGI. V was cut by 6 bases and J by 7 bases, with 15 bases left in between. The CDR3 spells CASRLTSGGEAFF. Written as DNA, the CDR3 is TGTGCCAGCAGGCTCACTTCCGGTGGTGAAGCTTTCTTT.

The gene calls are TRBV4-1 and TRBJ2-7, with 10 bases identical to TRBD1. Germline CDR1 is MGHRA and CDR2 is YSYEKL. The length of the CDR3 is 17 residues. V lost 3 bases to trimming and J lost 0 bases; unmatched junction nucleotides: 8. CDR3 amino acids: CASSHRTTGGFSYEQYF. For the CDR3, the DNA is TGCGCCAGCAGCCACCGTACGACAGGGGGCTTCTCCTACGAGCAGTACTTC.

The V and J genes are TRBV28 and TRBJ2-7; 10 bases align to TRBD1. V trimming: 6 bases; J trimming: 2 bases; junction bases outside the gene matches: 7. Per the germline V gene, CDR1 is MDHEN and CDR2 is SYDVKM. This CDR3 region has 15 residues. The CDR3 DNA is TGTGCCAGCAGGGTGCCCGGGACAGGGGCCTACGAGCAGTACTTC. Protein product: CASRVPGTGAYEQYF.

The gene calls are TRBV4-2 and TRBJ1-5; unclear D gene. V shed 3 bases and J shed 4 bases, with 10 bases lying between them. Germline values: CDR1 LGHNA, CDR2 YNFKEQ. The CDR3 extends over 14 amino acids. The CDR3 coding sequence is TGTGCCAGCAGCCACCCCCTCCGGAATCAGCCCCAGCATTTT. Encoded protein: CASSHPLRNQPQHF.